This TCR beta chain stems from a study of T-cell memory formation after mild COVID-19. Regarding the study as a whole: Among contracting clones, CD4+ were mainly CM/EM and CD8+ enriched in EMRA.

A single record per CDR3 protein comes from TCRdb applying MiXCR to the 5' RACE reads. Of just over 350,000 distinct CDR3 sequences listed, around an eighth were seen once; the top ten hold roughly a fifth. Concerning this clonotype: The antigen remains unidentified.

V lost 2 bases and J lost 6, with 5 bases in between. The CDR3 has 12 amino acids. The sequenced sample was PBMCs or a T cell subset sorted from them (not recorded which). This chain links TRBV12-3 or TRBV12-4 with TRBJ2-4, with no clear D. This TCR was recovered from a man aged 18 to 30 who had mild COVID-19 (a few samples of this study predate the infection). Cell type and time point are not known. CDR3 region: CASSLSVNIQYF. CDR3 DNA sequence: TGTGCCAGCAGTTTATCGGTAAACATTCAGTACTTC.